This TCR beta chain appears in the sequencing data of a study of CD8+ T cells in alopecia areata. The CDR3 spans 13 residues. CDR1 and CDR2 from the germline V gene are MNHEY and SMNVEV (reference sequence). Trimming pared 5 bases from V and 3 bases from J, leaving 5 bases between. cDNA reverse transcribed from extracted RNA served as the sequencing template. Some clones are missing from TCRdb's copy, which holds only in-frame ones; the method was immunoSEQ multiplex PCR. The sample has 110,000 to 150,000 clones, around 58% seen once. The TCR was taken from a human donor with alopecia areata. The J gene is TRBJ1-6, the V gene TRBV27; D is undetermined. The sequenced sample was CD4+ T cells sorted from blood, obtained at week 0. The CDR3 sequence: CASSPDYNSPLHF. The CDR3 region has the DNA TGTGCCAGCAGTCCAGACTATAATTCACCCCTCCACTTT.